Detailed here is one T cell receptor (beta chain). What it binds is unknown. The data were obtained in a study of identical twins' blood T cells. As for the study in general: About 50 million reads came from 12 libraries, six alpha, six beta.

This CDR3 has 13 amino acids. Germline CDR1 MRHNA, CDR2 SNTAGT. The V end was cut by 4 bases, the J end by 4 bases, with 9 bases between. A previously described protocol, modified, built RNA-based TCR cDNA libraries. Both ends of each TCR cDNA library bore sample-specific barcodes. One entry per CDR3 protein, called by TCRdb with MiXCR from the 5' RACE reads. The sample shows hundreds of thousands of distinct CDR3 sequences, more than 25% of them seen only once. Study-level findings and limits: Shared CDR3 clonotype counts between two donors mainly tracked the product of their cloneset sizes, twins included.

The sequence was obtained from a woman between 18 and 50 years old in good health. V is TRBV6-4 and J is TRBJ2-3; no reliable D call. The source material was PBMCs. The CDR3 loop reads CASSAEVADTQYF. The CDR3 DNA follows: TGTGCCAGCAGTGCAGAGGTGGCAGATACGCAGTATTTT.